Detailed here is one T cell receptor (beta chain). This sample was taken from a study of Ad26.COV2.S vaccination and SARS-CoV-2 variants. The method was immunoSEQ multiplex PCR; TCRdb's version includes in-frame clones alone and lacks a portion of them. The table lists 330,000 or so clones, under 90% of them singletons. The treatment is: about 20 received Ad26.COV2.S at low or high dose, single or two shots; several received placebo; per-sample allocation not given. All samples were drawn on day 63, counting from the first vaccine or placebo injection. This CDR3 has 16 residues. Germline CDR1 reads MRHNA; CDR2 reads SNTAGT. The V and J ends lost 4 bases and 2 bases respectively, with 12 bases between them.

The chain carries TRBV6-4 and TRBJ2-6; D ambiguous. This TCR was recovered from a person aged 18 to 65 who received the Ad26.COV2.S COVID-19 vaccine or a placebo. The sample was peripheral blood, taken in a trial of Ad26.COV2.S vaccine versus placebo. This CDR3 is CASSVSPAAGANVLTF. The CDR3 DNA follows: TGTGCCAGCAGTGTCTCCCCAGCTGCTGGGGCCAACGTCCTGACTTTC.